This T cell receptor (beta chain) was found in a study of blood T cell repertoires in COVID-19 (dated by TCRdb to 2019 to 2021). General notes on the study: Samples from collaborators originated in the United States, Italy and Spain and spanned both the acute and convalescent phases of COVID-19. The prospective study material was composed of cDNA or gDNA derived from T cells, B-cell-depleted T cells, or PBMCs. The dataset comprised deeply sampled blood TCRbeta repertoires from subjects exposed to, actively infected with, or recovered from COVID-19. A freely available public database, intended as a resource for researchers studying the immune response to SARS-CoV-2, is where the repertoires were released. Samples were obtained from the ongoing ImmuneRACE study (first 160 participants) and from 1,000 to 1,500 subjects provided by 6 global collaborators. A de-identified subject ID, COVID-19 status, age in years and sex were almost always included in the sample metadata. Where available, HLA class I and class II types were obtained from metadata supplied by the sample provider rather than from assay-based typing.

This clone was counted once. Its antigen is unknown. No base-level quality is on record; no much larger clone is a single base apart. Enrolling through a virtual design, the prospective study's participants ranged in age from roughly 18 to 100 years and lived across some 23 United States geographic areas. Cohort assignment in the prospective study relied on participant-reported clinical history from a screening survey and a study questionnaire. Recovered participants in ImmuneRACE Cohort 3 were defined by two consecutive negative NP/OP PCR tests, clearance by a healthcare professional, or resolution of symptoms. In the prospective study, whole blood, serum and a nasopharyngeal or oropharyngeal swab were collected from each participant by mobile phlebotomists. Additional blood draws and questionnaires over an approximately 2-month period could optionally be provided by prospective study participants. Blood samples from the prospective study were shipped frozen or at room temperature prior to DNA extraction.

The research as a whole found: Clinical and demographic metadata were provided uncurated, with the amount varying by source and participant.

Spanning cysteine to phenylalanine, the CDR3 consists of 16 amino acids. The sequence is cut down to CDR3 DNA, 48 bases in frame from base 1. CDR1 is given as MNHEY and CDR2 as SMNVEV, both from the germline V gene (reference sequence). V is pruned by 6 bases and J by 1 base, leaving 7 bases of the junction without a gene match. TCRbeta CDR3 regions were amplified from genomic DNA using the immunoSEQ Assay, a bias-controlled multiplex PCR. The authors' pipeline ran thus. Within the assay, amplification of reference gene primers was used to estimate how many nucleated cells each sample contained. Sequence reads were collapsed and filtered to measure the absolute abundance of every unique TCRbeta CDR3 rearrangement. For each sample, productive Simpson clonality was calculated as the square root of Simpson's diversity index across productive rearrangements. The immuneACCESS repertoire file appears here via TCRdb, limited to in-frame rearrangements. These files lack a portion of the clones; in checked studies, under half of the deficit traces to unresolved V genes, and the cause of the others is not known. V, J and clone size reflect that table, while D and trimming were determined from the DNA. The sample yields around 310,000 clones; 85% to 90% were counted once. Just under 9.5% of the sample is held by the ten biggest clonotypes.

The TCR comes from a woman aged 25 to 39 who had recovered from COVID-19. The receptor chain draws on TRBV27 and TRBJ2-1, and 9 bases in between align with TRBD2. The sample comprised PBMCs or T cells enriched from blood (not recorded which). The CDR3 in this case is CASRRGSGRSYNEQFF. The sequence in DNA is TGTGCCAGCAGGCGAGGTAGCGGGAGATCCTACAATGAGCAGTTCTTC.